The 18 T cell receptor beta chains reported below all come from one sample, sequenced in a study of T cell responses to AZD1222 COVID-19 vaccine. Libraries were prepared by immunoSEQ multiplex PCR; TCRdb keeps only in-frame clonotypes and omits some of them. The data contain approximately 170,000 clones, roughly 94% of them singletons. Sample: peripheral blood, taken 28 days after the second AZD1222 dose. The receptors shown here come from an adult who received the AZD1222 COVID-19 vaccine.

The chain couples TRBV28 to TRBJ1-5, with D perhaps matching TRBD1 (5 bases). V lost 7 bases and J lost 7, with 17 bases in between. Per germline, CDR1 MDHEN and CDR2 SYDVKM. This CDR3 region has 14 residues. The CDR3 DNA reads TGTGCCAGCACTGACGGGACGGTTAGGCAGCCCCAGCATTTT. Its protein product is CASTDGTVRQPQHF.

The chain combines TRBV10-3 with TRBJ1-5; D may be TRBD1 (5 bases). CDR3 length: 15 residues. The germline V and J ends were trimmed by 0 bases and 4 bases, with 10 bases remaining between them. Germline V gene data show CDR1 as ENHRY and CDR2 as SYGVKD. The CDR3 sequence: CAISESGAGNQPQHF. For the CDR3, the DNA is TGTGCCATCAGTGAGTCTGGGGCGGGGAATCAGCCCCAGCATTTT.

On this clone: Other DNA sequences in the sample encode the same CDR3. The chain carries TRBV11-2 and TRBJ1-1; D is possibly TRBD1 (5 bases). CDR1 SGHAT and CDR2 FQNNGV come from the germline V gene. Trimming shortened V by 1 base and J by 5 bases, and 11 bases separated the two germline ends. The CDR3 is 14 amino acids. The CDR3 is CASSLAGGRTEAFF. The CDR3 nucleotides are TGTGCCAGCAGCTTAGCCGGGGGGAGGACTGAAGCTTTCTTT.

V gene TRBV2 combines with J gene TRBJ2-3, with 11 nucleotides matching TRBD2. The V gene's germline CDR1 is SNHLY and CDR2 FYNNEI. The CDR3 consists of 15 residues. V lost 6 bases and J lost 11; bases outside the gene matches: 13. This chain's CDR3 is CASRATSGGPLLQYF. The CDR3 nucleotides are TGTGCCAGCAGAGCAACTAGCGGGGGCCCCTTGTTGCAGTATTTT. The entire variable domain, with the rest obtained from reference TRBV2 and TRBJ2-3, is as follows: EPEVTQTPSHQVTQMGQEVILRCVPISNHLYFYWYRQILGQKVEFLVSFYNNEISEKSEIFDDQFSVERPDGSNFTLKIRSTKLEDSAMYFCASRATSGGPLLQYFGPGTRLTVL.

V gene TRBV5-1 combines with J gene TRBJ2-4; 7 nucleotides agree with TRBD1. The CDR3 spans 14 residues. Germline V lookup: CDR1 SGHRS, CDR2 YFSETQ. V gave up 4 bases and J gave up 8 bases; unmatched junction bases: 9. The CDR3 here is CASSQDRALYIQYF. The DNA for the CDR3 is TGCGCCAGCAGCCAAGACAGGGCTCTCTACATTCAGTACTTC.

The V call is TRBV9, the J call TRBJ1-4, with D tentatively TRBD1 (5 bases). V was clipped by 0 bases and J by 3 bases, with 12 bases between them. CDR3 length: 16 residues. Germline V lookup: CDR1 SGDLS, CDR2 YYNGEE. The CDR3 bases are TGTGCCAGCAGCGTAGCCCCCGGGACGGCTAATGAAAAACTGTTTTTT. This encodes CASSVAPGTANEKLFF.

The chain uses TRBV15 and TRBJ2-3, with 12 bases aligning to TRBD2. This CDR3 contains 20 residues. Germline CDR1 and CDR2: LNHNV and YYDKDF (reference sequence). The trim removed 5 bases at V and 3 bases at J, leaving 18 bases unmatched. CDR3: CATSGPRGLAGSRVTDTQYF. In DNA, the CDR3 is TGTGCCACCAGCGGACCGCGGGGACTAGCGGGTTCGAGAGTTACAGATACGCAGTATTTT.

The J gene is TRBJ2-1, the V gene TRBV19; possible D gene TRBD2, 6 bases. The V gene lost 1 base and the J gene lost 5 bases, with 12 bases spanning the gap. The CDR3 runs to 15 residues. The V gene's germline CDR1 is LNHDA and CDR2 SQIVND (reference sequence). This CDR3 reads CASSIASAGNNEQFF. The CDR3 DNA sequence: TGTGCCAGTAGTATAGCTAGCGCCGGGAACAATGAGCAGTTCTTC.

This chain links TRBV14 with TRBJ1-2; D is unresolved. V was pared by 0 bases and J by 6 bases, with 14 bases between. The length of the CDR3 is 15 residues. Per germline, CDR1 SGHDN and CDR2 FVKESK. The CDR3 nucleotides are TGTGCCAGCAGCCAAGATTGGTCGGCATCCGATGGCTACACCTTC. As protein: CASSQDWSASDGYTF. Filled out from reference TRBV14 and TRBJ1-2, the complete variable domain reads EAGVTQFPSHSVIEKGQTVTLRCDPISGHDNLYWYRRVMGKEIKFLLHFVKESKQDESGMPNNRFLAERTGGTYSTLKVQPAELEDSGVYFCASSQDWSASDGYTFGSGTRLTVV.

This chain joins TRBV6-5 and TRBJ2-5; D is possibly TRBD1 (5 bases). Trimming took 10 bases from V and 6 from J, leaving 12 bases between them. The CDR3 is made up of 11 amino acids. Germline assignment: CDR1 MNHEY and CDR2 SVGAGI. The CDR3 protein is CATRGAQTQYF. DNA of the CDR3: TGTGCCACAAGGGGTGCACAGACCCAGTACTTC.

The CDR3 DNA sequence: TGTGCCAGCAGTCCAGCGGAGAGCTCCTACGAGCAGTACTTC. Amino acids: CASSPAESSYEQYF. The chain joins TRBV11-2 to TRBJ2-7; D is possibly TRBD2 (5 bases). Germline CDR1 reads SGHAT; CDR2 reads FQNNGV. This CDR3 region has 14 residues. Trimming left V 6 bases short and J 0 bases short, with 12 bases between.

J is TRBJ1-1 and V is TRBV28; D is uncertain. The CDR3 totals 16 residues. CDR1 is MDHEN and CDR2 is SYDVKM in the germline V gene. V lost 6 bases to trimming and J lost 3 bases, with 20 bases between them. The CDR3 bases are TGTGCCAGCAGCCCAACGACAAGGGTTGTGGACACTGAAGCTTTCTTT. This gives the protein CASSPTTRVVDTEAFF.

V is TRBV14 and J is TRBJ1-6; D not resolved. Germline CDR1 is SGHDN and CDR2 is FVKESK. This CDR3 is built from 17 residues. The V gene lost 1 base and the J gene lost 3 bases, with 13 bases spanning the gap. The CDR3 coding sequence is TGTGCCAGCAGCCAAGGTAGCCCGATGCTCTATAATTCACCCCTCCACTTT. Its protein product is CASSQGSPMLYNSPLHF.

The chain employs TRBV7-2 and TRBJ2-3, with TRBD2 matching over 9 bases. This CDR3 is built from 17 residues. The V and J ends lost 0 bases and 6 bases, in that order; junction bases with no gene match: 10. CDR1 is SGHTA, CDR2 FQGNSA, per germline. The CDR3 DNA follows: TGTGCCAGCAGCTTAGCTTCTGGCGGGAGGGCAGTGGATACGCAGTATTTT. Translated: CASSLASGGRAVDTQYF.

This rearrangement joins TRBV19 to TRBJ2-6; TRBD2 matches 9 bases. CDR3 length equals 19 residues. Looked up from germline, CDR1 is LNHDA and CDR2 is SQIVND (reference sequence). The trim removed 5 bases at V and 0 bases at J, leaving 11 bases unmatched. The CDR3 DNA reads TGTGCCAGTAGTCTCCACCGGGGCGGGAGGGCCTCTGGGGCCAACGTCCTGACTTTC. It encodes CASSLHRGGRASGANVLTF.

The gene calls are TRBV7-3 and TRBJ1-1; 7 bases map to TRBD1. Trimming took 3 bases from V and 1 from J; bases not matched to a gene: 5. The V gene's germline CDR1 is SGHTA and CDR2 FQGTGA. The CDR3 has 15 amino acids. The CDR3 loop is CASSFRGGPNTEAFF. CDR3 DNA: TGTGCCAGCAGCTTTAGAGGGGGCCCGAACACTGAAGCTTTCTTT.

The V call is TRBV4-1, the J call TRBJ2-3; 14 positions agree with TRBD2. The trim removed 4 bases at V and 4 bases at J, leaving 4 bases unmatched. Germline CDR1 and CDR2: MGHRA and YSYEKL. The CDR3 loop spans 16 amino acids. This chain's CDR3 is CASSLGLAGESDTQYF. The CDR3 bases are TGCGCCAGCAGCCTGGGACTAGCGGGAGAATCAGATACGCAGTATTTT.

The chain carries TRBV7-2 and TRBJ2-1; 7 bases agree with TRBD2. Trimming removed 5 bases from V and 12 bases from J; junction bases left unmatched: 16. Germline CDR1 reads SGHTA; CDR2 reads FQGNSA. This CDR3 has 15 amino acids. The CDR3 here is CASSPQAGKREGQFF. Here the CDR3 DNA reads TGTGCCAGCAGCCCCCAGGCCGGGAAGCGGGAAGGGCAGTTCTTC.